A selection of T cell receptor beta chains follows, all from one sample in a study of blood T cell repertoires in COVID-19. The data were produced by immunoSEQ multiplex PCR, yet TCRdb's version contains in-frame clones alone and is incomplete. The table lists 250,000 or so clones, 75% to 90% of them singletons. The source material was PBMCs or T cells enriched from blood (not recorded which). The receptors were sampled from a woman aged 25 to 39 with acute COVID-19. CDR3s include the opening cysteine and the closing phenylalanine or tryptophan. D genes are given only for firm matches. Size is stated for part of the rows, as once, few or many counts, or as a class when the clone is expanded.

TRBJ1-5	NA	TRBV18	NA	TGTGCCAGCTCTACCTTGCCGGGACTCAGTAGCAATCAGCCCCAGCATTTT	CASSTLPGLSSNQPQHF
TRBJ1-5	NA	TRBV18	NA	TGTGCCAGCTCATCAAACCCCGGGGGGGGAAACAATCAGCCCCAGCATTTT	CASSSNPGGGNNQPQHF
TRBJ2-7	once	TRBV28	NA	TGTGCCAGCAGTTCGGGACTCCCCGAGCAGTACTTC	CASSSGLPEQYF
TRBJ1-5	few	TRBV7-3	NA	TGTGCCAGCAGCTTGTCGCGTAGTCAGCCCCAGCATTTT	CASSLSRSQPQHF
TRBJ1-3	NA	TRBV6-1	NA	TGTGCCAGCAGTGAAACGAGGACGGACGGGGGCATATATTTT	CASSETRTDGGIYF
TRBJ2-2	NA	TRBV4-2	TRBD2	TGTGCCAGCAGCCAATCTTTAGCGGGAGGGGCCGACGGGGAGCTGTTTTTT	CASSQSLAGGADGELFF
TRBJ2-3	NA	TRBV25-1	NA	TGTGCCAGCAGTGACCAAGCTAGCACAGATACGCAGTATTTT	CASSDQASTDTQYF
TRBJ2-3	NA	TRBV9	TRBD2	TGTGCCAGCAGCCCAGGACTAGCGGGGGTAGGGGATACGCAGTATTTT	CASSPGLAGVGDTQYF
TRBJ1-2	NA	TRBV30	TRBD1	TGTGCCTGGAGTGTAAGCGCGCAGGGGGAGGTACGGTACACCTTC	CAWSVSAQGEVRYTF
TRBJ2-7	few	TRBV2	TRBD2	TGTGCCAGCACCAGGACTAGCGGGTTCGACGAGCAGTACTTC	CASTRTSGFDEQYF
TRBJ2-3	NA	TRBV5-1	NA	TGCGCCAGCTTACAGGCAAGTCTAGGAACAGATACGCAGTATTTT	CASLQASLGTDTQYF
TRBJ1-1	NA	TRBV18	NA	TGTGCCAGCTCACCACGGGTGGAGGACACTGAAGCTTTCTTT	CASSPRVEDTEAFF
TRBJ2-7	NA	TRBV7-9	TRBD2	TGTGCCAGCAGCCCCGGGACTAGAGGCGAGCAGTACTTC	CASSPGTRGEQYF
TRBJ1-1	NA	TRBV13	NA	TGTGCCAGCAGCTTAGATGGTGTAAGGACAGAAGGTCTTTCGAACACTGAAGCTTTCTTT	CASSLDGVRTEGLSNTEAFF
TRBJ2-4	NA	TRBV28	NA	TGTGCCAGCAGTTTATCAAAAGCCAAAAACATTCAGTACTTC	CASSLSKAKNIQYF
TRBJ2-7	NA	TRBV21-1	NA	TGTGTGGGGACAGGAGAGGCCTACGAGCAGTACTTC	CVGTGEAYEQYF
TRBJ1-5	NA	TRBV19	NA	TGTGCCAGTAGTTCAATCCACAGGGTCGATCAGCCCCAGCATTTT	CASSSIHRVDQPQHF
TRBJ1-4	NA	TRBV7-2	TRBD1	TGTGCCAGCAGCTTAGCGCTTTGGCCAGGGGGCAATGAAAAACTGTTTTTT	CASSLALWPGGNEKLFF
TRBJ2-7	NA	TRBV10-3	NA	TGTGCCGTAACCGGAGGGACGAGGGAACAGTACTTC	CAVTGGTREQYF
TRBJ2-2	NA	TRBV29-1	NA	TGCAGCGTTTATAGCGGGGAGCTGTTTTTT	CSVYSGELFF
TRBJ2-2	once	TRBV28	TRBD2	TGTGCCAGCAGCCTGAAGCGACTAGCGGACAGAGGAGGGGAGCTGTTTTTT	CASSLKRLADRGGELFF
TRBJ2-1	NA	TRBV2	TRBD2	TGTGCCAGCAGTGAAGGGCTAGCGGGTTACGGTGAGCAGTTCTTC	CASSEGLAGYGEQFF